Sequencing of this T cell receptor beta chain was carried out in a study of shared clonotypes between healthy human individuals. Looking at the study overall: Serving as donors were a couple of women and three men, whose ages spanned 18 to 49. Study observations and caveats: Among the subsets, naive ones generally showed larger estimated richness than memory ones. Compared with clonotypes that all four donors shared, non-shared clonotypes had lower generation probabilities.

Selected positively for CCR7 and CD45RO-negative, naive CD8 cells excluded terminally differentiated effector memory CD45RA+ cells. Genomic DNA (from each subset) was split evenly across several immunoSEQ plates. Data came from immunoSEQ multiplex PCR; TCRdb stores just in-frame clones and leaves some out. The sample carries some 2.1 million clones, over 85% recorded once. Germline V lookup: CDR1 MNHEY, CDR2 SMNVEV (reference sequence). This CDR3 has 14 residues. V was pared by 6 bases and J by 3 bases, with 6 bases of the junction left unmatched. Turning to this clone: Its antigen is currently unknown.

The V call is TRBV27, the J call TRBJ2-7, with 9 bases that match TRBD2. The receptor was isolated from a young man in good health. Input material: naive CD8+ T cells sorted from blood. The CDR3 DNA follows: TGTGCCAGCAGCCACGGCGGGGGGGGCTACGAGCAGTACTTC. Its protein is CASSHGGGGYEQYF.